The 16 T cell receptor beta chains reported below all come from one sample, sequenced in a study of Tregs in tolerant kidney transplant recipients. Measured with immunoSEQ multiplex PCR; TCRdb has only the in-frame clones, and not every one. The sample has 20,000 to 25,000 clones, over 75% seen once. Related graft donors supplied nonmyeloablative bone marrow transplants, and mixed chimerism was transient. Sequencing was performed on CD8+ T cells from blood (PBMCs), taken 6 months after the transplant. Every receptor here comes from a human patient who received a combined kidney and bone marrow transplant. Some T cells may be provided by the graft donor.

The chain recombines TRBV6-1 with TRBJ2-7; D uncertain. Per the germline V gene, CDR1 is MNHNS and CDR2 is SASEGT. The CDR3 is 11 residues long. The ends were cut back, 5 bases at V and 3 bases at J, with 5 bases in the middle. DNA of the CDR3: TGTGCCAGCAGTCTTTACTACGAGCAGTACTTC. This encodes CASSLYYEQYF.

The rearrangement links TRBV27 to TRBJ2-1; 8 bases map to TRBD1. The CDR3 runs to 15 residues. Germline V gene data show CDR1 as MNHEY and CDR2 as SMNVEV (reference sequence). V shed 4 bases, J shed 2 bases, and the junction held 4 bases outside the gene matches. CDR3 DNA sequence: TGTGCCAGCAGTTCTGCGACAGGGGCCTACAATGAGCAGTTCTTC. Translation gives CASSSATGAYNEQFF.

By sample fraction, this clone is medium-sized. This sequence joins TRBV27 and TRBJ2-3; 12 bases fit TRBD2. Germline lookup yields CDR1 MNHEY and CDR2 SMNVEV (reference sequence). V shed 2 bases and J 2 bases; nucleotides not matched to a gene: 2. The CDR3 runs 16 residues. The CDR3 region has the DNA TGTGCCAGCAGTTTAGGACTAGCGGGACTCACAGATACGCAGTATTTT. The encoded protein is CASSLGLAGLTDTQYF.

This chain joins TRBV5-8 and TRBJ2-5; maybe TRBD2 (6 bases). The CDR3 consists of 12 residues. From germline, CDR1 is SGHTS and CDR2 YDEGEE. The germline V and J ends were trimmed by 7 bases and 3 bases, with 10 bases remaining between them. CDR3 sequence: CASPLAEETQYF. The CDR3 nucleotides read TGTGCCAGCCCCTTAGCGGAAGAGACCCAGTACTTC.

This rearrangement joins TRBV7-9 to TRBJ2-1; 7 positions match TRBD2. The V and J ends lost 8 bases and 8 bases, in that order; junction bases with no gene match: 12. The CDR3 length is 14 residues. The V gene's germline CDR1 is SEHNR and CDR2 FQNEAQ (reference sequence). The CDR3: CASARLAGPDEQFF. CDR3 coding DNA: TGTGCCAGCGCTCGATTAGCGGGTCCGGATGAGCAGTTCTTC.

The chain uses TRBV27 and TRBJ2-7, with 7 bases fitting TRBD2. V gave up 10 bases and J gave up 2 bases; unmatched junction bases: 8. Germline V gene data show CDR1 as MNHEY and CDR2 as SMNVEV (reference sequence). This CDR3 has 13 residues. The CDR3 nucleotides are TGTGCCATCCAAAGAGCGGGAACCTACGAGCAGTACTTC. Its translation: CAIQRAGTYEQYF.

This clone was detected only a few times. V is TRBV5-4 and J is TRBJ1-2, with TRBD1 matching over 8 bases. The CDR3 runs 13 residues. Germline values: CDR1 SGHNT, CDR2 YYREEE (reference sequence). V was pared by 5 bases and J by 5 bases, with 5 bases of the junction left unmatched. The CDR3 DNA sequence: TGTGCCAGCAGACAGACAGGGGAATATGGCTACACCTTC. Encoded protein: CASRQTGEYGYTF. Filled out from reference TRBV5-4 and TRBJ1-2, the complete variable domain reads ETGVTQSPTHLIKTRGQQVTLRCSSQSGHNTVSWYQQALGQGPQFIFQYYREEENGRGNFPPRFSGLQFPNYSSELNVNALELDDSALYLCASRQTGEYGYTFGSGTRLTVV.

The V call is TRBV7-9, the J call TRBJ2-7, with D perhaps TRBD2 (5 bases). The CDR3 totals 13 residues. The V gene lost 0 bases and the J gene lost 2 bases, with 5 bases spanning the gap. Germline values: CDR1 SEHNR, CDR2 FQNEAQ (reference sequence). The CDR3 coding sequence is TGTGCCAGCAGCTTAGCTAGCGCCTACGAGCAGTACTTC. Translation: CASSLASAYEQYF.

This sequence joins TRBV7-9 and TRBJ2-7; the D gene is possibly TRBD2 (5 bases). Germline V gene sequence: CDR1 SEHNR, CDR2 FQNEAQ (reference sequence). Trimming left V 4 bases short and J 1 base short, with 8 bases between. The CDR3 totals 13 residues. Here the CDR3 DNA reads TGTGCCAGCAGCTCGGGGAAATCCTACGAGCAGTACTTC. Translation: CASSSGKSYEQYF.

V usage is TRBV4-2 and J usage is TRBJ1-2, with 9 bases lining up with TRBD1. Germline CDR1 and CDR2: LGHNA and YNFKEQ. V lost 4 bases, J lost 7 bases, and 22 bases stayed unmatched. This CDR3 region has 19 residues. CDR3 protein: CASSLLETPGQGPLGGYTF. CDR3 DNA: TGTGCCAGCAGCCTATTAGAAACGCCGGGACAGGGCCCTCTGGGTGGCTACACCTTC.

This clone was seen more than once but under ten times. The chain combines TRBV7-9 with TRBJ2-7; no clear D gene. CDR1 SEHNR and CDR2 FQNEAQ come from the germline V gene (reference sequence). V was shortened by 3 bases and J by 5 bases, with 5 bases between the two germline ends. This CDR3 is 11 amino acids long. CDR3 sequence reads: CASSLYNEQYF. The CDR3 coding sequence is TGTGCCAGCAGCTTGTATAACGAGCAGTACTTC.

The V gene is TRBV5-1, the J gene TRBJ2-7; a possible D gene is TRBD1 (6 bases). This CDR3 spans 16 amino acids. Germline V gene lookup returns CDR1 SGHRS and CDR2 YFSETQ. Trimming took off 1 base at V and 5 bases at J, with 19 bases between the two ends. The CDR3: CASSLSVGRGLNEQYF. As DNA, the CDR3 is TGCGCCAGCAGCTTGTCCGTGGGCAGGGGTCTGAACGAGCAGTACTTC.

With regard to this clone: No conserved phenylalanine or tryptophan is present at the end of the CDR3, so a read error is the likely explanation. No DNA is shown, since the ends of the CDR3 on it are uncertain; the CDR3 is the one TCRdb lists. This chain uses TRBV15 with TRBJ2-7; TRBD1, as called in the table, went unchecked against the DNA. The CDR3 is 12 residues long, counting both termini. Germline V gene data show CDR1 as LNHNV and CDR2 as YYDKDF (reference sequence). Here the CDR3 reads CATSRGRDRLSL.

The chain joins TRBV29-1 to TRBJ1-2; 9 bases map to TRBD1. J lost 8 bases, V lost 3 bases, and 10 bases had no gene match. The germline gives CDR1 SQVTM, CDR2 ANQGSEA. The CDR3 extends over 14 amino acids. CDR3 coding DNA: TGCAGCGTTGAGAGCCGGGACAGGGCGAACGGCTACACCTTC. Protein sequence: CSVESRDRANGYTF.

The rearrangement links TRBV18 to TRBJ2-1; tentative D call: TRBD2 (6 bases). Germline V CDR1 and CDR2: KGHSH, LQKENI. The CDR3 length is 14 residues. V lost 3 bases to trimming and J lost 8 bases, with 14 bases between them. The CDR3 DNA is TGTGCCAGCTCACCGGGACCCGGGGGTGATGAGCAGTTCTTC. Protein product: CASSPGPGGDEQFF.

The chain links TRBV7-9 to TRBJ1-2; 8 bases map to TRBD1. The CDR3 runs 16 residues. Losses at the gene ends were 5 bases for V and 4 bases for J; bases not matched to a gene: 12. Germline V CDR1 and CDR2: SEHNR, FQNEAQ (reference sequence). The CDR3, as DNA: TGTGCCAGCAGCGCTTTAGGACAGGGCGAGTTCTATGGCTACACCTTC. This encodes CASSALGQGEFYGYTF.